A single sample gave rise to the 17 T cell receptor beta chains below, sequenced in a study of blood T cell repertoires in COVID-19. TCRdb's copy holds only in-frame clones and misses some; the assay was immunoSEQ multiplex PCR. The data contain 200,000 to 300,000 clones, roughly 87% of them singletons. Sequencing was performed on peripheral blood. The source is a man aged 60-69 years who had recovered from COVID-19.

V is TRBV10-3 and J is TRBJ2-3; 8 bases match TRBD2. This CDR3 is 16 amino acids long. Trimming took 3 bases from V and 3 from J; bases not matched to a gene: 8. From germline, CDR1 is ENHRY and CDR2 SYGVKD. The CDR3 loop reads CAISDLAGRSTDTQYF. CDR3 sequence (DNA): TGTGCCATCAGTGATTTAGCGGGGAGGAGTACAGATACGCAGTATTTT.

This clone appeared many times. The junction shows a germline mismatch at one end, possibly a read error. The chain has TRBV6-1 and TRBJ1-2, with D possibly being TRBD1 (5 bases). CDR3 length: 16 amino acids. Germline CDR1 reads MNHNS; CDR2 reads SASEGT. CDR3 loop: CASREGWGGANYGYTF. The CDR3 DNA reads as TGTGCCAGCAGGGAAGGATGGGGGGGAGCTAACTATGGCTACACCTTC.

Comment on this clone: Additional DNA sequences in this sample encode the identical CDR3. The DNA of the CDR3 is TGTGCCAGCAGAAGACAGGGCGGTTACGAGCAGTACTTC. As protein: CASRRQGGYEQYF. The chain recombines TRBV6-5 with TRBJ2-7, with 7 bases lining up with TRBD1. J was trimmed by 4 bases and V by 6 bases; bases with no gene match: 6. The CDR3 is 13 residues long. Germline loops: CDR1 MNHEY, CDR2 SVGAGI.

The V and J genes are TRBV18 and TRBJ1-2; no reliable D call. V was trimmed by 3 bases and J by 3 bases, leaving 17 bases between them. Germline CDR1 is KGHSH and CDR2 is LQKENI. CDR3 size: 16 residues. The chain's CDR3 is CASSPLPARNYYGYTF. CDR3 nucleotides: TGTGCCAGCTCACCCTTGCCGGCCAGGAACTACTATGGCTACACCTTC.

V and J are TRBV3-1 (or the pseudogene TRBV3-2) and TRBJ1-3; TRBD1 matches 12 bases. CDR1 and CDR2 from the germline V gene are LGHDT and YNNKEL (reference sequence). J was trimmed by 2 bases and V by 4 bases; bases with no gene match: 6. This CDR3 contains 17 residues. CDR3 residues: CASSPGTGGYAGNTIYF. As DNA, the CDR3 is TGTGCCAGCAGCCCCGGGACAGGGGGCTATGCTGGAAACACCATATATTTT.

The chain uses TRBV2 and TRBJ1-4, with 10 bases identical to TRBD1. The germline gives CDR1 SNHLY, CDR2 FYNNEI. V was pared by 7 bases and J by 4 bases, with 3 bases of the junction left unmatched. The CDR3 is made up of 14 amino acids. CDR3: CASTRDRGNEKLFF. The CDR3 coding sequence is TGTGCCAGCACTAGGGACAGGGGTAATGAAAAACTGTTTTTT.

The V call is TRBV9, the J call TRBJ2-3; perhaps TRBD1 as D (5 bases). The CDR3 covers 15 residues. CDR1 and CDR2 (germline): SGDLS, YYNGEE. With 0 bases removed from V and 2 bases from J, the gap between germline ends came to 10 bases. This CDR3 reads CASSVARGSTDTQYF. Here the CDR3 DNA reads TGTGCCAGCAGCGTAGCAAGGGGCTCCACAGATACGCAGTATTTT.

The V gene is TRBV7-2, the J gene TRBJ2-3, with D hard to call. Trimming removed 4 bases from V and 4 bases from J, with 9 bases in between. Germline V gives CDR1 SGHTA, CDR2 FQGNSA. The CDR3 contains 13 residues. CDR3 coding DNA: TGTGCCAGCAGCTCCAGAAACCCAGATACGCAGTATTTT. This codes for CASSSRNPDTQYF. The entire variable domain, with the rest obtained from reference TRBV7-2 and TRBJ2-3, is as follows: GAGVSQSPSNKVTEKGKDVELRCDPISGHTALYWYRQSLGQGLEFLIYFQGNSAPDKSGLPSDRFSAERTGGSVSTLTIQRTQQEDSAVYLCASSSRNPDTQYFGPGTRLTVL.

The J gene is TRBJ2-1, the V gene TRBV11-3; 10 bases line up with TRBD2. In germline, CDR1 is SGHNT, CDR2 YENEEA. Trimming at V came to 2 bases and at J to 5 bases, leaving 9 bases not matched to a gene. This CDR3 has 17 amino acids. In nucleotides, the CDR3 is TGTGCCAGCAGCTTACTTAGCGGGGGGTTCGGCGACAATGAGCAGTTCTTC. It codes for CASSLLSGGFGDNEQFF.

The rearrangement joins TRBV7-9 to TRBJ2-1; TRBD1 matches at 9 bases. The CDR3 runs to 13 residues. V trimming: 5 bases; J trimming: 6 bases; junction bases outside the gene matches: 2. Germline-derived CDR1 and CDR2 are SEHNR and FQNEAQ (reference sequence). DNA for the CDR3: TGTGCCAGCAGCATGGACAGGGGCAATGAGCAGTTCTTC. It encodes CASSMDRGNEQFF.

The genes are TRBV18 and TRBJ1-5; D uncertain. V lost 1 base, J lost 8 bases, and 15 bases lay in between. CDR3 size: 15 residues. Germline V gene data show CDR1 as KGHSH and CDR2 as LQKENI. The CDR3: CASSPRRGDGEPQHF. CDR3 bases: TGTGCCAGCTCACCACGACGAGGCGACGGGGAGCCCCAGCATTTT.

V is TRBV6-5 and J is TRBJ2-7; 7 bases align to TRBD1. Germline CDR1 reads MNHEY; CDR2 reads SVGAGI. The CDR3 runs to 14 residues. J was trimmed by 1 base and V by 6 bases; bases with no gene match: 6. The CDR3 spells CASRRGPRSYEQYF. In DNA form, the CDR3 reads TGTGCCAGCAGAAGGGGGCCTAGGTCCTACGAGCAGTACTTC.

The chain couples TRBV30 to TRBJ1-1; no clear D. The CDR3 has 13 residues. Between the trimmed V and J ends, which lost 0 bases and 3 bases, there was a span of 8 bases. Germline CDR1 and CDR2: GTSNPN and SVGIG (reference sequence). In nucleotides, the CDR3 is TGTGCCTGGAGTGTAAGGCGGGACACTGAAGCTTTCTTT. Protein product: CAWSVRRDTEAFF. Filled out from reference TRBV30 and TRBJ1-1, the complete variable domain reads SQTIHQWPATLVQPVGSPLSLECTVEGTSNPNLYWYRQAAGRGLQLLFYSVGIGQISSEVPQNLSASRPQDRQFILSSKKLLLSDSGFYLCAWSVRRDTEAFFGQGTRLTVV.

The chain combines TRBV28 with TRBJ2-7, with TRBD2 matching 10 bases. In germline, CDR1 is MDHEN, CDR2 SYDVKM. V was clipped by 5 bases and J by 0 bases; unmatched bases: 4. This CDR3 contains 15 residues. CDR3 in amino acids: CASSPQRGGSYEQYF. The CDR3, as DNA: TGTGCCAGCAGTCCCCAGCGGGGGGGCTCCTACGAGCAGTACTTC. Variable domain in full (rest from reference TRBV28 and TRBJ2-7): DVKVTQSSRYLVKRTGEKVFLECVQDMDHENMFWYRQDPGLGLRLIYFSYDVKMKEKGDIPEGYSVSREKKERFSLILESASTNQTSMYLCASSPQRGGSYEQYFGPGTRLTVT.

The chain is built from TRBV4-2 and TRBJ2-1, with D unresolved. CDR1 and CDR2 from the germline V gene are LGHNA and YNFKEQ. The CDR3 has 14 amino acids. With 0 bases removed from V and 5 bases from J, the gap between germline ends came to 8 bases. CDR3 region: CASSQDGADNEQFF. In DNA, the CDR3 is TGTGCCAGCAGCCAAGATGGCGCGGACAATGAGCAGTTCTTC.

The chain joins TRBV7-2 to TRBJ2-3; 9 nucleotides agree with TRBD2. V lost 6 bases, J lost 2 bases, and 6 bases stayed unmatched. This CDR3 is built from 15 residues. Germline V gives CDR1 SGHTA, CDR2 FQGNSA. CDR3 DNA sequence: TGTGCCAGCAGTTTTAGCGGGGGAACCACAGATACGCAGTATTTT. Translated, it gives CASSFSGGTTDTQYF.

V is TRBV4-1 and J is TRBJ2-3, with TRBD1 matching 7 bases. CDR1 is MGHRA and CDR2 is YSYEKL in the germline V gene. V was clipped by 4 bases and J by 2 bases; unmatched bases: 9. The CDR3 spans 16 residues. CDR3 sequence reads: CASSRARDSPTDTQYF. In nucleotides, the CDR3 is TGCGCCAGCAGCCGAGCCCGGGACAGCCCCACAGATACGCAGTATTTT.